These 32 T cell receptor beta chains were all obtained from the same sample, sequenced in a study of immune evolution from preneoplasia to lung adenocarcinoma. Only in-frame clones appear in the TCRdb table, and some are missing; sequencing was by immunoSEQ multiplex PCR. The table has approximately 9,500 clones, roughly 89% seen once; the top ten hold over 2%. Sequenced input: FFPE invasive lung adenocarcinoma tissue. The receptor source for this set is an older person with invasive lung adenocarcinoma.

The V and J genes are TRBV28 and TRBJ2-7; 9 bases are a match to TRBD2. Germline CDR1 reads MDHEN; CDR2 reads SYDVKM. V dropped 4 bases and J dropped 3; count of bases not matched to a gene: 7. The CDR3 is 15 residues long. The CDR3 reads CASSWRTSEYYEQYF. The CDR3 DNA follows: TGTGCCAGCAGTTGGAGGACTAGCGAGTACTACGAGCAGTACTTC.

The V and J genes are TRBV29-1 and TRBJ1-2; 9 positions agree with TRBD1. The CDR3 loop spans 13 amino acids. V was clipped by 6 bases and J by 7 bases; unmatched bases: 9. CDR1 SQVTM and CDR2 ANQGSEA come from the germline V gene. CDR3 nucleotides: TGCAGCGTGGTAACAGGGGGCGGAGGTGGCTACACCTTC. Protein sequence: CSVVTGGGGGYTF.

This chain joins TRBV30 and TRBJ2-7; 7 positions agree with TRBD2. Germline-derived CDR1 and CDR2 are GTSNPN and SVGIG (reference sequence). J gave up 6 bases and V 1 base, and 12 bases lay outside the gene matches. The CDR3 totals 15 residues. Written as DNA, the CDR3 is TGTGCCTGGAGTGATCCCGGGACTAATAACCCCGAGCAGTACTTC. This codes for CAWSDPGTNNPEQYF. Full variable domain (rest looked up from reference TRBV30 and TRBJ2-7): SQTIHQWPATLVQPVGSPLSLECTVEGTSNPNLYWYRQAAGRGLQLLFYSVGIGQISSEVPQNLSASRPQDRQFILSSKKLLLSDSGFYLCAWSDPGTNNPEQYFGPGTRLTVT.

The chain is built from TRBV30 and TRBJ1-4; 9 bases match TRBD1. The V gene end was trimmed by 4 bases and the J gene end by 8 bases; junction bases not matched to a gene: 11. Per germline, CDR1 GTSNPN and CDR2 SVGIG (reference sequence). The CDR3 is made up of 15 amino acids. For the CDR3, the DNA is TGTGCCTGGACCAAAGGGACAGGGTTGAGGGAAAAACTGTTTTTT. This gives the protein CAWTKGTGLREKLFF.

The V call is TRBV20-1, the J call TRBJ1-2; D gene uncertain. The CDR3 has 11 residues. CDR1 and CDR2 from the germline V gene are DFQATT and SNEGSKA (reference sequence). V lost 5 bases and J 9 bases, leaving 13 bases between the germline ends. The DNA for the CDR3 is TGCAGTGCTCGCACTCAGAAGAGCTACACCTTC. Protein product: CSARTQKSYTF.

The DNA for the CDR3 is TGCGCCAGCACTGGGGGTTCAGATACGCAGTATTTT. Translation: CASTGGSDTQYF. V gene TRBV5-1 combines with J gene TRBJ2-3; D possibly uses TRBD1 or TRBD2 (5 bases each). The germline V gene has CDR1 SGHRS and CDR2 YFSETQ. Between the trimmed V and J ends, which lost 6 bases and 4 bases, there was a span of 9 bases. The CDR3 loop spans 12 amino acids.

This chain connects TRBV4-2 to TRBJ2-3; D gene ambiguous. Germline values: CDR1 LGHNA, CDR2 YNFKEQ. V dropped 2 bases and J dropped 9 bases, with 24 bases sitting between them. The CDR3 contains 17 residues. This chain's CDR3 is CASSQTAHNMKQITQYF. CDR3 nucleotide sequence: TGTGCCAGCAGCCAAACGGCCCATAATATGAAACAGATAACGCAGTATTTT.

The genes are TRBV4-2 and TRBJ2-4; D is possibly TRBD2 (6 bases). The V gene's germline CDR1 is LGHNA and CDR2 YNFKEQ. The CDR3 runs to 16 residues. Trimming removed 3 bases from V and 4 bases from J, with 16 bases in between. The CDR3 bases are TGTGCCAGCAGCCACGGTAGCGGAATCCTAAAAAACATTCAGTACTTC. Encoded protein: CASSHGSGILKNIQYF.

The V and J genes are TRBV4-2 and TRBJ2-1; no clear D. CDR3 length: 13 amino acids. CDR1 is LGHNA and CDR2 is YNFKEQ in the germline V gene. V lost 1 base and J 10 bases, leaving 11 bases between the germline ends. The CDR3 nucleotides read TGTGCCAGCAGCCAAGGGGCCTTGCGGGAGCAGTTCTTC. This encodes CASSQGALREQFF.

The V and J genes are TRBV20-1 and TRBJ2-5; D not resolved. V lost 6 bases and J lost 3, with 5 bases in between. Germline CDR1 is DFQATT and CDR2 is SNEGSKA (reference sequence). This CDR3 is 10 amino acids long. CDR3 nucleotide sequence: TGCAGTGCAGACGAAGAGACCCAGTACTTC. Its translation: CSADEETQYF.

The chain joins TRBV29-1 to TRBJ2-7, with unresolved D. V gave up 1 base and J gave up 6 bases, with 7 bases separating them. CDR3 length equals 11 residues. Per germline, CDR1 SQVTM and CDR2 ANQGSEA. This CDR3 is CSVEGTAEQYF. Here the CDR3 DNA reads TGCAGCGTTGAAGGGACGGCCGAGCAGTACTTC.

V usage is TRBV4-1 and J usage is TRBJ1-3; D perhaps matches TRBD1 (5 bases). Trimming stripped 0 bases from V and 2 bases from J, with 11 bases between. This CDR3 comprises 16 residues. Germline assignment: CDR1 MGHRA and CDR2 YSYEKL. CDR3 nucleotide sequence: TGCGCCAGCAGCCAAGATGCGGGGGAGCCTGGAAACACCATATATTTT. Amino acids: CASSQDAGEPGNTIYF.

The gene calls are TRBV5-4 and TRBJ1-2, with unresolved D. The germline V gene has CDR1 SGHNT and CDR2 YYREEE (reference sequence). Trimming took 5 bases from V and 8 from J, leaving 16 bases between them. This CDR3 spans 13 amino acids. CDR3: CASSPDTDGGYTF. CDR3 in DNA: TGTGCCAGCAGTCCAGACACCGACGGAGGCTACACCTTC.

The genes are TRBV15 and TRBJ1-1, with D perhaps matching TRBD1 (5 bases). The CDR3 is made up of 14 amino acids. The germline CDR1 and CDR2 sequences are LNHNV and YYDKDF (reference sequence). V was cut by 1 base and J by 4 bases, with 10 bases left in between. For the CDR3, the DNA is TGTGCCACCAGCAGAGCCGGGGGGGGCACTGAAGCTTTCTTT. This encodes CATSRAGGGTEAFF.

This CDR3 reads CASSVSTGPDTQYF. Here the CDR3 DNA reads TGTGCCAGCTCAGTCTCGACAGGGCCAGATACGCAGTATTTT. The rearrangement links TRBV18 to TRBJ2-3; 7 bases line up with TRBD1. V was clipped by 5 bases and J by 4 bases; unmatched bases: 6. CDR1 KGHSH and CDR2 LQKENI come from the germline V gene. The CDR3 has 14 amino acids. Full variable domain (outside the CDR3, taken from reference TRBV18 and TRBJ2-3): NAGVMQNPRHLVRRRGQEARLRCSPMKGHSHVYWYRQLPEEGLKFMVYLQKENIIDESGMPKERFSAEFPKEGPSILRIQQVVRGDSAAYFCASSVSTGPDTQYFGPGTRLTVL.

This clone appeared once. The chain couples TRBV27 to TRBJ1-2; 7 nucleotides line up with TRBD1. CDR3 size: 13 residues. The germline V gene has CDR1 MNHEY and CDR2 SMNVEV (reference sequence). The V segment lost 8 bases and the J segment 0 bases; nucleotides outside the gene matches: 3. DNA for the CDR3: TGTGCCAGCGGGACAGCAGCTAACTATGGCTACACCTTC. Its translation is CASGTAANYGYTF.

The chain recombines TRBV5-6 with TRBJ1-1; 7 bases align to TRBD1. Per germline, CDR1 SGHDT and CDR2 YYEEEE. The CDR3 is 12 amino acids. V shed 4 bases and J 8 bases; nucleotides not matched to a gene: 5. The CDR3 sequence: CASSPGDREAFF. In DNA form, the CDR3 reads TGTGCCAGCAGCCCCGGGGACAGAGAAGCTTTCTTT.

The chain links TRBV4-1 to TRBJ1-5; D is unclear. This CDR3 is 14 amino acids long. Trimming removed 3 bases at V and 3 bases at J, with 9 bases between. Germline loops: CDR1 MGHRA, CDR2 YSYEKL. CDR3: CASSQTAVNQPQHF. DNA for the CDR3: TGCGCCAGCAGCCAGACGGCCGTCAATCAGCCCCAGCATTTT.

This clone showed up just once. Relative to the germline gene, one junction end is altered; a read error may explain this. J is TRBJ2-3 and V is TRBV5-1; D remains unclear. From germline, CDR1 is SGHRS and CDR2 YFSETQ. The CDR3 consists of 12 residues. The CDR3: CASSPDGDTQYF. The DNA of the CDR3 is TGTGCCAGCAGCCCCGACGGAGATACGCAGTATTTT.

The V call is TRBV18, the J call TRBJ1-4; 9 nucleotides match TRBD1. The CDR3 totals 18 residues. Germline V CDR1 and CDR2: KGHSH, LQKENI. Trimming at V came to 3 bases and at J to 3 bases, leaving 11 bases not matched to a gene. In nucleotides, the CDR3 is TGTGCCAGCTCACCGAGGACAGGGGATCGCAACTCTAATGAAAAACTGTTTTTT. It encodes CASSPRTGDRNSNEKLFF.

Remarks on this clone: Different DNA sequences within this sample yield the same CDR3. The chain is built from TRBV29-1 and TRBJ2-7; D unresolved. CDR3 length equals 14 residues. Per the germline V gene, CDR1 is SQVTM and CDR2 is ANQGSEA. V lost 0 bases, J lost 1 base, and 10 bases lay in between. The CDR3 DNA follows: TGCAGCGTTGAAGATCCCTTAGGGTCCTACGAGCAGTACTTC. Translating it yields CSVEDPLGSYEQYF.

V gene TRBV2 combines with J gene TRBJ2-5, with D tentatively TRBD2 (7 bases). Germline CDR1 and CDR2: SNHLY and FYNNEI. Trimming pared 6 bases from V and 2 bases from J, leaving 16 bases between. This CDR3 comprises 15 residues. The CDR3, as DNA: TGTGCCAGCAGCCCCCGGGGGGCGCAGCAAGAGACCCAGTACTTC. This sequence encodes CASSPRGAQQETQYF.

J is TRBJ1-1 and V is TRBV11-2, with a tentative D call TRBD1 (5 bases). This CDR3 is 14 amino acids long. With 1 base removed from V and 7 bases from J, the gap between germline ends came to 13 bases. Germline CDR1 and CDR2: SGHAT and FQNNGV. CDR3 DNA: TGTGCCAGCAGCTTAGTCCAGGGCGTGGGTGAAGCTTTCTTT. Protein product: CASSLVQGVGEAFF.

This clone was found a few times. The chain recombines TRBV2 with TRBJ1-2; D uncertain. The V gene lost 10 bases and the J gene lost 1 base, with 10 bases spanning the gap. Germline values: CDR1 SNHLY, CDR2 FYNNEI. The length of the CDR3 is 12 residues. The CDR3 DNA reads TGTGCCATAAGGAGTAATAACTATGGCTACACCTTC. Its protein product is CAIRSNNYGYTF.

J is TRBJ1-2 and V is TRBV4-1; D gene unclear. The CDR3 runs to 14 residues. CDR1 is MGHRA, CDR2 YSYEKL, per germline. V was cut by 2 bases and J by 6 bases, with 13 bases left in between. The CDR3 loop is CASSQKVVRDGYTF. The CDR3 nucleotides read TGCGCCAGCAGCCAAAAGGTAGTACGGGATGGCTACACCTTC.

The chain recombines TRBV9 with TRBJ2-3, with 9 bases lining up with TRBD1. The V segment lost 4 bases and the J segment 3 bases; nucleotides outside the gene matches: 9. The CDR3 spans 16 residues. Germline loops: CDR1 SGDLS, CDR2 YYNGEE. The CDR3 here is CASSLRTGAGTDTQYF. The CDR3 DNA reads TGTGCCAGCAGCCTTCGGACAGGGGCGGGAACAGATACGCAGTATTTT.

This chain links TRBV6-5 with TRBJ1-1; D not resolved. V dropped 6 bases and J dropped 1 base, with 9 bases sitting between them. Germline V gives CDR1 MNHEY, CDR2 SVGAGI. The CDR3 runs 13 residues. DNA for the CDR3: TGTGCCAGCAGCGACGGTGGGAACACTGAAGCTTTCTTT. It translates to CASSDGGNTEAFF.

The chain combines TRBV29-1 with TRBJ2-5; 8 positions agree with TRBD1. Germline V gene sequence: CDR1 SQVTM, CDR2 ANQGSEA. V trimming: 6 bases; J trimming: 4 bases; junction bases outside the gene matches: 4. The CDR3 covers 12 residues. CDR3 loop: CSVSQGAETQYF. CDR3 coding DNA: TGCAGCGTGTCCCAGGGGGCAGAGACCCAGTACTTC.

The rearrangement links TRBV19 to TRBJ2-6, with a weak D call TRBD1 (6 bases). V lost 6 bases and J 3 bases, leaving 9 bases between the germline ends. CDR1 is LNHDA and CDR2 is SQIVND in the germline V gene (reference sequence). There are 14 residues in the CDR3. The CDR3 DNA sequence: TGTGCCAGTAGACAGGGTTTTGGGGCCAACGTCCTGACTTTC. The encoded protein is CASRQGFGANVLTF.

The V call is TRBV7-9, the J call TRBJ1-3; D is undetermined. The CDR3 sequence is 15 residues long. V was shortened by 5 bases and J by 0 bases, with 11 bases between the two germline ends. CDR1 and CDR2 (germline): SEHNR, FQNEAQ (reference sequence). CDR3 DNA sequence: TGTGCCAGCAGCCCGACGGAGAGCTCTGGAAACACCATATATTTT. It is translated as CASSPTESSGNTIYF.

The chain has TRBV30 and TRBJ1-3; the D gene is possibly TRBD1 (6 bases). In germline, CDR1 is GTSNPN, CDR2 SVGIG (reference sequence). V was cut by 3 bases and J by 0 bases, with 9 bases left in between. This CDR3 has 14 residues. CDR3 in DNA: TGTGCCTGGAGAAGGGGGACCTCTGGAAACACCATATATTTT. As protein: CAWRRGTSGNTIYF.

The chain has TRBV15 and TRBJ1-1, with a possible D match to TRBD1 (5 bases). Trimming shortened V by 5 bases and J by 2 bases, and 12 bases separated the two germline ends. CDR3 length equals 14 residues. Germline values: CDR1 LNHNV, CDR2 YYDKDF (reference sequence). CDR3 sequence (DNA): TGTGCCACCAGCGCTGATCAGGGAAACACTGAAGCTTTCTTT. This codes for CATSADQGNTEAFF.